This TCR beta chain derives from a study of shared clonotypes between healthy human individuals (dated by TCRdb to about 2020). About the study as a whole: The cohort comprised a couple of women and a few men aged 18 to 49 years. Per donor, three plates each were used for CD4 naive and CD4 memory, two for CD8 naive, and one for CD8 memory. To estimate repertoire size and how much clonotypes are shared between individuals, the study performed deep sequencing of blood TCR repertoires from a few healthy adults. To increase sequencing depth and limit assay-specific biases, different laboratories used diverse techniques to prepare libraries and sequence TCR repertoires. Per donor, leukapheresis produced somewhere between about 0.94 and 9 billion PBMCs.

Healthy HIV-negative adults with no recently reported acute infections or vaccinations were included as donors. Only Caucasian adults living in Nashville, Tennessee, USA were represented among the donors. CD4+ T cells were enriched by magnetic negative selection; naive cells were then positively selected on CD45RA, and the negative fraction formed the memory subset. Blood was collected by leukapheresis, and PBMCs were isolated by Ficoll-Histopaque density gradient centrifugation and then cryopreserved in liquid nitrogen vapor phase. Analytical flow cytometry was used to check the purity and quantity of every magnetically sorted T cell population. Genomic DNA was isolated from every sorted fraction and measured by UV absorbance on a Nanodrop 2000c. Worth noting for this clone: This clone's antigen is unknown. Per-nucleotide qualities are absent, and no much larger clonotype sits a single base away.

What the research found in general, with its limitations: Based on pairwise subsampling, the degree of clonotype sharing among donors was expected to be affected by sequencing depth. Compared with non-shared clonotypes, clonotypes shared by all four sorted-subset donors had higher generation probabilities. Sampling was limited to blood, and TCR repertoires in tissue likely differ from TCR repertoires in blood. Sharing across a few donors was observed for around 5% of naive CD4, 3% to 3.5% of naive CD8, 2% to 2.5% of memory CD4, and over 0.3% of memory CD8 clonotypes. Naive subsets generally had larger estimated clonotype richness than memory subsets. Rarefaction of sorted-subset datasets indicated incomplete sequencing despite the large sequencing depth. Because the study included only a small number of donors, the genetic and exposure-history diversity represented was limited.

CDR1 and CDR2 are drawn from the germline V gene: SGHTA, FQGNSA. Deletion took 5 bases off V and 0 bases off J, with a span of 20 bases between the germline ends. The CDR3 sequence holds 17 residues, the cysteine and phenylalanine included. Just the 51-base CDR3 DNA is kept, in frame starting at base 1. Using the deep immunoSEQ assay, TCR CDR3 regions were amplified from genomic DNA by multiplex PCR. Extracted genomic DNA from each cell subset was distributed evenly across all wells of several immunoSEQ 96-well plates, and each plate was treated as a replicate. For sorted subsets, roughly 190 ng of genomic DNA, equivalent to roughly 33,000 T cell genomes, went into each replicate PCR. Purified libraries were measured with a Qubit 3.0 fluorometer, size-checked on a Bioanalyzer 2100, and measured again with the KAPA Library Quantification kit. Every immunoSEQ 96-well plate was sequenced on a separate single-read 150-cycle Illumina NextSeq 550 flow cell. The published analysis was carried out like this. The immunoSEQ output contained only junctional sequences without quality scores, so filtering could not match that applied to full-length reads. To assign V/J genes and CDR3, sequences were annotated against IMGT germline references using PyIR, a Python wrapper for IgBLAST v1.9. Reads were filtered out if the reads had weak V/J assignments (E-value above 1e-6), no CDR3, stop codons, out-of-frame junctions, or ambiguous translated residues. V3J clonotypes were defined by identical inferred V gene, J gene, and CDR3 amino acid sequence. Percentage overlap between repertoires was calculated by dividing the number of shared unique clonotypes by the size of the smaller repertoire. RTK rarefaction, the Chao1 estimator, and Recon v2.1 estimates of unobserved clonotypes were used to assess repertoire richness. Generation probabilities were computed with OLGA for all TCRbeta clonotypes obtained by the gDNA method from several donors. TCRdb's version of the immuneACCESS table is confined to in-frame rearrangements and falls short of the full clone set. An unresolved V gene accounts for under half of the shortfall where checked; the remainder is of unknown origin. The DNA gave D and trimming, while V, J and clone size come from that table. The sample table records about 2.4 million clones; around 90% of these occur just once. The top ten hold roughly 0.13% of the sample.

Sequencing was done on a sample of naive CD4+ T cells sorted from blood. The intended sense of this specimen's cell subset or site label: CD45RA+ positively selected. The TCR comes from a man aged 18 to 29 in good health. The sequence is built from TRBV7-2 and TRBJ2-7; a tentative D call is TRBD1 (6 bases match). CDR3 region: CASSQEYRATYSYEQYF. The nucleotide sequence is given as TGTGCCAGCAGCCAAGAATACAGGGCCACCTACTCCTACGAGCAGTACTTC. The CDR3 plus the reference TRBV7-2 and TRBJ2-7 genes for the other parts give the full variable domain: GAGVSQSPSNKVTEKGKDVELRCDPISGHTALYWYRQSLGQGLEFLIYFQGNSAPDKSGLPSDRFSAERTGGSVSTLTIQRTQQEDSAVYLCASSQEYRATYSYEQYFGPGTRLTVT.